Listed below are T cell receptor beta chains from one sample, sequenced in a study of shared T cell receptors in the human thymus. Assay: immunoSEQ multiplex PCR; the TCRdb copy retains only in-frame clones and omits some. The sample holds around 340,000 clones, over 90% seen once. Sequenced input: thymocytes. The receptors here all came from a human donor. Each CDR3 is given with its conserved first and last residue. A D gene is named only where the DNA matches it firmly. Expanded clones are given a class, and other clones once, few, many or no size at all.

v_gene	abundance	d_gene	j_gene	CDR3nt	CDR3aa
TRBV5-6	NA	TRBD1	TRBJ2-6	TGTGCCAGCAGCACGCGGACAGGCCTCCATAAGGTCGGTGCCAACGTCCTGACTTTC	CASSTRTGLHKVGANVLTF
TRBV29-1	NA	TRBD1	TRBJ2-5	TGCAGCGTTGAAGATACAGGGGGCTGGGAGACCCAGTACTTC	CSVEDTGGWETQYF
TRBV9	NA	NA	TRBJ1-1	TGTGCCAGCAGCGCCCTCGGGGGGCCGTCATATATTGAAGCTTTCTTT	CASSALGGPSYIEAFF
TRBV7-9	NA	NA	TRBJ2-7	TGTGCCAGCAGCTTAAGTTATTGGCGGAACGAGCAGTACTTC	CASSLSYWRNEQYF
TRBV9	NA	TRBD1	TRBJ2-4	TGTGCCAGCAGCGTAGGGAACAGGGGCAACATTCAGTACTTC	CASSVGNRGNIQYF
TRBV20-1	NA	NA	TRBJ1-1	TGCAGTGCCAACAAGGGGACTGAAGCTTTCTTT	CSANKGTEAFF
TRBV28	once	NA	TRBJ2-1	TGTGCCAGCGGCGAGCAGTTCTTC	CASGEQFF
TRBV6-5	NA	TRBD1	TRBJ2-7	TGTGCCAGCAGTTACCGGGACAGTACCTCCTACGAGCAGTACTTC	CASSYRDSTSYEQYF
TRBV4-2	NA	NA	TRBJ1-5	TGTGCCAGCAGCCAAGTTTGGAGGACCAATCAGCCCCAGCATTTT	CASSQVWRTNQPQHF
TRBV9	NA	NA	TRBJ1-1	TGTGCCAGCAATAATTCCCCGGCCACTGAAGCTTTCTTT	CASNNSPATEAFF
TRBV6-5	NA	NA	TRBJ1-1	TGTGCCAGCAGTTACGGAACTGAAGCTTTCTTT	CASSYGTEAFF
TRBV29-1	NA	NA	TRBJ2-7	TGCAGCGTTGGTGGTTCCTACGAGCAGTACTTC	CSVGGSYEQYF
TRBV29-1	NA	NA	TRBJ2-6	TGCAGCGTCCCTGCGCGCTCTGGGGCCAACGTCCTGACTTTC	CSVPARSGANVLTF
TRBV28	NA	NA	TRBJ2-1	TGTGCCAGCAGTTTCGGGGAAAGCTTCCCACGTAGAGAGTTCTTC	CASSFGESFPRREFF
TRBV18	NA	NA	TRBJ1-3	TGTGCCAGCTCACCGTGCTGGAGTACGGGTAATGGAAACACCATATATTTT	CASSPCWSTGNGNTIYF
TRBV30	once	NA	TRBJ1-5	TGTGCCTGGAGTGTAAAGACAGGAGGGTCTGTCCAGCCCCAGCATTTT	CAWSVKTGGSVQPQHF
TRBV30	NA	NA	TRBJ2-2	TGTGCCTGGAGTGTACTCAGAGGCACCGGGGAGCTGTTTTTT	CAWSVLRGTGELFF
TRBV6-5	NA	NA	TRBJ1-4	TGTGCCAGCAGTTACGGGGCAACTAATGAAAAACTGTTTTTT	CASSYGATNEKLFF
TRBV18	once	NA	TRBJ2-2	TGTGCCAGCTCACTCCTCCGGGGGGCGGAGAACACCGGGGAGCTGTTTTTT	CASSLLRGAENTGELFF
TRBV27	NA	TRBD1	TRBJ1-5	TGTGCCAGCAGTTCTGACAGGGAAGGATGGCAGCCCCAGCATTTT	CASSSDREGWQPQHF
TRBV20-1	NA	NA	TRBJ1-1	TGCAGTGCTAGACACGGCACTGAAGCTTTCTTT	CSARHGTEAFF
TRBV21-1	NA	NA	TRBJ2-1	TGTGCCATCGATGAGCAGTTCTTC	CAIDEQFF
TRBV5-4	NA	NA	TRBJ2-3	TGTGCCAGCAGCTTGGCCAGCGTGAGCGATACGCAGTATTTT	CASSLASVSDTQYF
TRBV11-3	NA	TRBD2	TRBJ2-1	TGTGCCAGCAGCTTGGATACTAGCGGAGAGCAGTTCTTC	CASSLDTSGEQFF
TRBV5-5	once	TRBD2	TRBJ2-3	TGTGCCAGCAGCAGAGGACTAGCGGGATCAGATACGCAGTATTTT	CASSRGLAGSDTQYF
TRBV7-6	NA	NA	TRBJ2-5	TGTGCCAGCAGCTTAGGTCCCACACTGGGAGAGACCCAGTACTTC	CASSLGPTLGETQYF
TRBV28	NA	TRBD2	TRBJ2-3	TGTGCCAGCAGCCTCTCCCTAGCGGCCCTCGGGGATACGCAGTATTTT	CASSLSLAALGDTQYF
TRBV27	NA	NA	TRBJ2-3	TGTGCCAGCGCTAGTACTCTAGCAGTAGATACGCAGTATTTT	CASASTLAVDTQYF
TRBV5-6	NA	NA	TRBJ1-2	TGTGCCAGCAGCTTGCCGGGGATTCCTAACTATGGCTACACCTTC	CASSLPGIPNYGYTF
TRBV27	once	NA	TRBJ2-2	TGTGCCAGTGGGTTGAGAGAGCTGTTTTTT	CASGLRELFF
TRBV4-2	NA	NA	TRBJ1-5	TGTGCCAGCAGCCAAGTTTGGGACCCTAGGATCGGCCAGCATTTT	CASSQVWDPRIGQHF
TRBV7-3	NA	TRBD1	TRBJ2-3	TGTGCCAGCAGTCCTTTAGGGGGCCACGGTCCCCCAGATACGCAGTATTTT	CASSPLGGHGPPDTQYF
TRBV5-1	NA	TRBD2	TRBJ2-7	TGCGCCAGCAGCTTGGGCGGAGACGGGCGGGAGGGCCAAAACGAGCAGTACTTC	CASSLGGDGREGQNEQYF
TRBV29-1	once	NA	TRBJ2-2	TGCAGCTTTACGGACACCGGGGAGCTGTTTTTT	CSFTDTGELFF
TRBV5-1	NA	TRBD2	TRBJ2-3	TGCGCCAGCAGCTTGTTGCGAGGAAGAGCGGGAGTCTCAGATACGCAGTATTTT	CASSLLRGRAGVSDTQYF
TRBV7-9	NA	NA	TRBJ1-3	TGTGCCAGCGAAATGACTTGGGGAAACACCATATATTTT	CASEMTWGNTIYF
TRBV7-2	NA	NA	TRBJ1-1	TGTGCCACTTCGGAGCGGGAGTTCACTGAAGCTTTCTTT	CATSEREFTEAFF
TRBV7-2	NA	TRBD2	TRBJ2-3	TGTGCCAGCAGCTTTCCTGAGGGACTAGCGGGAACTACAGATACGCAGTATTTT	CASSFPEGLAGTTDTQYF
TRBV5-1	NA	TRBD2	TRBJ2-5	TGCGCCAGCAAGGAAGGCGGGAGGGGCGAGACCCAGTACTTC	CASKEGGRGETQYF
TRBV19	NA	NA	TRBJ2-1	TGTGCCAGTAGTATAGGTACCTGGGGCCGTAAATACAATGAGCAGTTCTTC	CASSIGTWGRKYNEQFF
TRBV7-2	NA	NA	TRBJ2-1	TGTGCCAGCAGTCAGCTTGAAAGTGAGCAGTTCTTC	CASSQLESEQFF
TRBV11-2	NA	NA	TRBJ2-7	TGTGCCAGCAGCAAGACACCGGGGGAATACGAGCAGTACTTC	CASSKTPGEYEQYF